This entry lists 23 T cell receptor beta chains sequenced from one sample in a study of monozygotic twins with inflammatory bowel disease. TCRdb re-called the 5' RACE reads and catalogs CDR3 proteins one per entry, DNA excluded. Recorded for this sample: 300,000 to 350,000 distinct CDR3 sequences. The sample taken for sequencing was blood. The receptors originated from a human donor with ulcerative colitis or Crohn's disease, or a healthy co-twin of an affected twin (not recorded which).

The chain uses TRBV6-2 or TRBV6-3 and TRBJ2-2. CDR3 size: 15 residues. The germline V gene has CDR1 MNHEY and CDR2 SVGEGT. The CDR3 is CASSYSRVRAGELFF.

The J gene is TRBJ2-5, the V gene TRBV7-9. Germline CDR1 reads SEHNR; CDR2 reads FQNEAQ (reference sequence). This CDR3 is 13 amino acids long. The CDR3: CASSLFTQETQYF.

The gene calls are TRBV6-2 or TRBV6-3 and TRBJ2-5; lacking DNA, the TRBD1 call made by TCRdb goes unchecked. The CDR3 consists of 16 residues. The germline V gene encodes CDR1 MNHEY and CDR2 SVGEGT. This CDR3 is CASSYNPSGTPKTQYF.

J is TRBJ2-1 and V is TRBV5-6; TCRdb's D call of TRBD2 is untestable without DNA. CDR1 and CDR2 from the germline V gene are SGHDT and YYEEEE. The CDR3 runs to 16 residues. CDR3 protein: CASSRRTSGKNNEQFF. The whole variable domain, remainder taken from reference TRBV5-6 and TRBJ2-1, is DAGVTQSPTHLIKTRGQQVTLRCSPKSGHDTVSWYQQALGQGPQFIFQYYEEEERQRGNFPDRFSGHQFPNYSSELNVNALLLGDSALYLCASSRRTSGKNNEQFFGPGTRLTVL.

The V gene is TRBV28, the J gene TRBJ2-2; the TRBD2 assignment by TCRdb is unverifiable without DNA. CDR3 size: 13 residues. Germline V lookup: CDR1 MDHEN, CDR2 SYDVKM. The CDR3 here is CASSFGGFGELFF.

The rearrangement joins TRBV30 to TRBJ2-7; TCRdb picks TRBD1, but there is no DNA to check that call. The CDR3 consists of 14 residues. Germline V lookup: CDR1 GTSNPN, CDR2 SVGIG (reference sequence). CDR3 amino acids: CAWSPGTLAYEQYF.

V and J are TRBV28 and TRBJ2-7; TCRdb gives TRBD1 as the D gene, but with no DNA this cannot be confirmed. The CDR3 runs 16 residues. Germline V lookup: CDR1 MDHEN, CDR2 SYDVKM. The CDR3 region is CASSHFGGRSSYEQYF.

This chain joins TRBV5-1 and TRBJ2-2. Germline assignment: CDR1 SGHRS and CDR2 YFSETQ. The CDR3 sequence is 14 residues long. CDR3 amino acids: CASSSVTNTGELFF. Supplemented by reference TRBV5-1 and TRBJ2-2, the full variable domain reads KAGVTQTPRYLIKTRGQQVTLSCSPISGHRSVSWYQQTPGQGLQFLFEYFSETQRNKGNFPGRFSGRQFSNSRSEMNVSTLELGDSALYLCASSSVTNTGELFFGEGSRLTVL.

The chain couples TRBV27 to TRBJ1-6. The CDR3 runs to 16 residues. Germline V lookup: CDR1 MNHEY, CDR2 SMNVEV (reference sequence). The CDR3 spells CASRDRVERLNSPLHF.

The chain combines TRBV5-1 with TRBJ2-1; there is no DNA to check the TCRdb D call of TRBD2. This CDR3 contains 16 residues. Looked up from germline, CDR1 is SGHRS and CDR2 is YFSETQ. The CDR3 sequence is CASSLAGTSVNNEQFF. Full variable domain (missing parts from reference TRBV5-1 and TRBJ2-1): KAGVTQTPRYLIKTRGQQVTLSCSPISGHRSVSWYQQTPGQGLQFLFEYFSETQRNKGNFPGRFSGRQFSNSRSEMNVSTLELGDSALYLCASSLAGTSVNNEQFFGPGTRLTVL.

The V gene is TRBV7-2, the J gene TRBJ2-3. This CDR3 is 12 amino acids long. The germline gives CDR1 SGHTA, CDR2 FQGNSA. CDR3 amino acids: CASSLGDHTQYF.

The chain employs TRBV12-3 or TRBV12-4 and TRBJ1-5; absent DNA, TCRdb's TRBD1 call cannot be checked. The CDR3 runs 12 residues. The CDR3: CASSRGDQPQHF.

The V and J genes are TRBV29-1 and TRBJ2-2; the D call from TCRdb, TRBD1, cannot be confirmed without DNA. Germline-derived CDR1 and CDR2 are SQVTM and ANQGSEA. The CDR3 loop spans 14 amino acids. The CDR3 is CSVPGATWGGELFF.

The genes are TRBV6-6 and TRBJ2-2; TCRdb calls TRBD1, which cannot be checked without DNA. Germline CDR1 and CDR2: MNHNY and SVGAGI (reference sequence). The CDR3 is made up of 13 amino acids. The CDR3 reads CASSRDGTGELFF.

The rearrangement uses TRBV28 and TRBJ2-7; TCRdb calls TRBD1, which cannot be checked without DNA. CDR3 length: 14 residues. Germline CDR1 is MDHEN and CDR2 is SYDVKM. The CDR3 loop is CASSSLGGRNEQYF.

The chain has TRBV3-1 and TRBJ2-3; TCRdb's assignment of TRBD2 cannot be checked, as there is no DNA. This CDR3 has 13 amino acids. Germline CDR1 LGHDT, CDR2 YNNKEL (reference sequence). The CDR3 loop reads CASSQDGRRAQYF.

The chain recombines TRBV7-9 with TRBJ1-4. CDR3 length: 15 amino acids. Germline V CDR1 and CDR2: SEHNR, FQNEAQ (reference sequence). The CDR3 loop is CASSPQAGVNEKLFF.

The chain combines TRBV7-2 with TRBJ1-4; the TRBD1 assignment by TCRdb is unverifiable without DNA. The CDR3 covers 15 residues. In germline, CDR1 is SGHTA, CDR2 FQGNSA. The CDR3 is CASSSLQGASEKLFF.

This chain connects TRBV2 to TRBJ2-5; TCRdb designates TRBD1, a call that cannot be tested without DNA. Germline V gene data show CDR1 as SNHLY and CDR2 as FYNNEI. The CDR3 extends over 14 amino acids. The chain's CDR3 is CASSERGRQETQYF.

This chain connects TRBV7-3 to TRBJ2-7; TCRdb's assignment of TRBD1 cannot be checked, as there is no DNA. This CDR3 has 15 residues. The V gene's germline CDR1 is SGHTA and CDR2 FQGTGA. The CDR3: CASSLGQGRSYEQYF. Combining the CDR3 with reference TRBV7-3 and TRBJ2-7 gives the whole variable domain GAGVSQTPSNKVTEKGKYVELRCDPISGHTALYWYRQSLGQGPEFLIYFQGTGAADDSGLPNDRFFAVRPEGSVSTLKIQRTERGDSAVYLCASSLGQGRSYEQYFGPGTRLTVT.

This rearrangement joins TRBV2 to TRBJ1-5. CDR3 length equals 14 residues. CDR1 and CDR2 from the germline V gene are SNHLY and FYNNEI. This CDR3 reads CASRARRAQSPQHF.

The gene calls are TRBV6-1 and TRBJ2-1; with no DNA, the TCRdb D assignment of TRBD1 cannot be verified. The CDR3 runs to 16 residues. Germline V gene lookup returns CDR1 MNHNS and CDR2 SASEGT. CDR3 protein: CASSSGTGSSYNEQFF.

The chain's CDR3 is CASSSDRVYEQYF. J is TRBJ2-7 and V is TRBV16; the TCRdb D gene call, TRBD1, has no DNA to confirm it. The germline gives CDR1 KGHSY, CDR2 FQNENV. The CDR3 is made up of 13 amino acids.